Below are 5 T cell receptor beta chains sequenced from a single sample in a study of control samples from healthy donors and cancer patients (dated by TCRdb to between 2020 and 2021). Libraries were built with the immunoSEQ multiplex PCR assay. TCRdb provides this immuneACCESS table in a form limited to in-frame rearrangements. Some clones are lacking; in checked studies, under half of them reflect an unresolved V gene, and why the rest are absent is not known. Counted in this sample were about 26,000 clones; around four fifths of them appeared once. The ten largest clones represent around a quarter of the sample. The specimen sequenced was PBMCs. These receptors all stem from a man aged 55 to 69 with colorectal cancer.

This clone was seen only a few times. The J gene is TRBJ1-4, the V gene TRBV7-9, with 10 bases lining up with TRBD1. V lost 4 bases, J lost 6 bases, and 2 bases stayed unmatched. The CDR3 loop spans 14 amino acids. Germline V gives CDR1 SEHNR, CDR2 FQNEAQ (reference sequence). The CDR3 spells CASSSGTGDEKLFF. The CDR3 region has the DNA TGTGCCAGCAGCTCCGGGACAGGGGATGAAAAACTGTTTTTT.

This clone came up once. In nucleotides, the CDR3 is TGTGCCAGCAGCTTCTGGGGGGGCGGGCGGAGGAATTCACCCCTCCACTTT. This codes for CASSFWGGGRRNSPLHF. The chain is built from TRBV11-2 and TRBJ1-6, with D tentatively TRBD1 (6 bases). Trimming shortened V by 3 bases and J by 7 bases, and 19 bases separated the two germline ends. CDR3 length: 17 residues. The germline V gene encodes CDR1 SGHAT and CDR2 FQNNGV. The full variable domain, rest sourced from reference TRBV11-2 and TRBJ1-6, is EAGVAQSPRYKIIEKRQSVAFWCNPISGHATLYWYQQILGQGPKLLIQFQNNGVVDDSQLPKDRFSAERLKGVDSTLKIQPAKLEDSAVYLCASSFWGGGRRNSPLHFGNGTRLTVT.

This clone showed up just once. The chain couples TRBV11-3 to TRBJ2-5; 15 positions match TRBD2. The CDR3 contains 16 residues. CDR1 is SGHNT, CDR2 YENEEA, per germline. The J segment lost 7 bases and the V segment lost 5 bases, leaving 8 bases of the junction unmatched. The CDR3: CASSVGTSGGPSTQYF. Written as DNA, the CDR3 is TGTGCCAGCAGCGTCGGGACTAGCGGGGGGCCCTCGACCCAGTACTTC.

V is TRBV6-5 and J is TRBJ2-7; 7 bases are a match to TRBD1. The germline V gene encodes CDR1 MNHEY and CDR2 SVGAGI. The CDR3 is 14 amino acids. V gave up 6 bases and J gave up 2 bases; unmatched junction bases: 7. CDR3 amino acids: CASRDRQGAYEQYF. The CDR3 region has the DNA TGTGCCAGCAGGGACCGACAGGGCGCCTACGAGCAGTACTTC.

This chain joins TRBV5-1 and TRBJ2-5; D may be TRBD2 (6 bases). With 6 bases removed from V and 7 bases from J, the gap between germline ends came to 13 bases. The CDR3 contains 12 residues. Per germline, CDR1 SGHRS and CDR2 YFSETQ. CDR3 sequence reads: CASKSPEGTQYF. The CDR3 DNA reads TGCGCCAGCAAAAGTCCGGAGGGGACCCAGTACTTC.